This TCR beta chain appears in the sequencing data of a study of shared clonotypes between healthy human individuals. Libraries were prepared by immunoSEQ multiplex PCR; TCRdb keeps only in-frame clonotypes and omits some of them. The sample holds 650,000 to 800,000 clones, around 70% seen once. There are 13 residues in the CDR3. The germline V gene has CDR1 SEHNR and CDR2 FQNEAQ (reference sequence). V lost 5 bases and J lost 5, with 10 bases in between. Study outcomes and limitations: At large depth, rarefaction still showed sorted-subset sequencing to be incomplete. Across subsets, estimated richness was generally greater for naive than for memory populations. Sequencing depth was expected to affect clonotype sharing among donors.

A word on this clone: Its antigen is unidentified.

The sample consisted of memory CD4+ T cells sorted from blood. The subset here: CD45RA-negative fraction. The gene calls are TRBV7-9 and TRBJ1-5; D might be TRBD1 (6 bases). This TCR was sampled from a woman aged 25 to 39 in good health. The CDR3 DNA reads TGTGCCAGCAGCCGGACAGTGGATCAGCCCCAGCATTTT. This codes for CASSRTVDQPQHF. Looking up the rest from reference TRBV7-9 and TRBJ1-5 gives the full variable domain: DTGVSQNPRHKITKRGQNVTFRCDPISEHNRLYWYRQTLGQGPEFLTYFQNEAQLEKSRLLSDRFSAERPKGSFSTLEIQRTEQGDSAMYLCASSRTVDQPQHFGDGTRLSIL.